A selection of T cell receptor beta chains follows, all from one sample in a study of T cell responses to AZD1222 COVID-19 vaccine. Repertoires were generated with immunoSEQ multiplex PCR, while TCRdb's copy carries only in-frame clones and drops some. The data show some 130,000 clones, with 92% seen just once and more than 3% held by the top ten. The sample here was peripheral blood, taken on day 0 of AZD1222 vaccination. These receptors all stem from an adult in good health. CDR3s include the opening cysteine and the closing phenylalanine or tryptophan. Clone size is given for some rows only: seen once, a few or many times, or a class if the clone is expanded.

TRBV5-4,few,TRBJ1-1,13,CASSLVRGAEAFF
TRBV6-1,-,TRBJ1-5,16,CASSEWGGHSNQPQHF
TRBV30,-,TRBJ1-1,12,CAWVDWGTEAFF
TRBV5-1,-,TRBJ2-1,13,CASSLPSAGEQFF
TRBV30,-,TRBJ1-5,13,CAWATGVDQPQHF
TRBV5-6,-,TRBJ2-1,15,CASSLGLAGRHEQFF
TRBV10-2,-,TRBJ2-2,14,CASSERLSTGELFF
TRBV19,-,TRBJ2-3,12,CASSTGGFTQYF
TRBV3-1/TRBV3-2,-,TRBJ1-4,17,CASSQAVADPTNEKLFF
TRBV12-3/TRBV12-4,-,TRBJ2-3,12,CASSPGRYTQYF
TRBV28,-,TRBJ2-7,16,CASRNLGGLAAYEQYF
TRBV6-1,-,TRBJ2-1,13,CASSESGGLEQFF
TRBV5-1,-,TRBJ2-5,13,CASSLGRQETQYF
TRBV19,-,TRBJ2-1,16,CASSISRTSGYNEQFF
TRBV7-6,-,TRBJ2-2,17,CASSRDRGRGNTGELFF
TRBV5-4,-,TRBJ1-4,14,CASSSPGGDEKLFF
TRBV23-1,-,TRBJ1-3,18,CASSHRSRDREVGNTIYF
TRBV5-1,-,TRBJ2-5,16,CASSLGGRTGSQTQYF
TRBV10-1,-,TRBJ2-3,14,CASSGSSDPDTQYF
TRBV28,-,TRBJ1-5,16,CASSFIGGQGNQPQHF
TRBV12-3/TRBV12-4,-,TRBJ1-1,13,CASSLDSDTEAFF
TRBV30,-,TRBJ1-4,17,CAWSSLDRGFRGEKLFF
TRBV4-2,-,TRBJ2-2,16,CASSQPSGRGHGELFF
TRBV7-2,-,TRBJ2-5,15,CASRFRSSHQETQYF